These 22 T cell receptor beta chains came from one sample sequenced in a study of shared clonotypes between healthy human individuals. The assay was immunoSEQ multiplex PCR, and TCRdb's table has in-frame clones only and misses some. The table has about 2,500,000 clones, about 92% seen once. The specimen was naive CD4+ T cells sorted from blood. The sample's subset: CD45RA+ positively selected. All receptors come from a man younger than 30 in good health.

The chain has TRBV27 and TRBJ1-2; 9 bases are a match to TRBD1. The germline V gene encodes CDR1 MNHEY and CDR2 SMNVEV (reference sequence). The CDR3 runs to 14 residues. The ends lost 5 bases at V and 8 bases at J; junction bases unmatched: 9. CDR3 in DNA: TGTGCCAGCAGTGTGACAGGGGGAGGGTACGGCTACACCTTC. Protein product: CASSVTGGGYGYTF.

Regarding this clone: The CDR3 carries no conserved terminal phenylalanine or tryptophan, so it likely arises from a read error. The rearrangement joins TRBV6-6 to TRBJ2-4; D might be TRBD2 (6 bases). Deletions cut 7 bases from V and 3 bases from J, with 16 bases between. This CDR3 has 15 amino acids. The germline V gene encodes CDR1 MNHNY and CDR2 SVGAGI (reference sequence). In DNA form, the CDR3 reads TGTGCCAGCACCTCGGGGGATTCGGGCAAAAACATTCAGTACCTC. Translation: CASTSGDSGKNIQYL.

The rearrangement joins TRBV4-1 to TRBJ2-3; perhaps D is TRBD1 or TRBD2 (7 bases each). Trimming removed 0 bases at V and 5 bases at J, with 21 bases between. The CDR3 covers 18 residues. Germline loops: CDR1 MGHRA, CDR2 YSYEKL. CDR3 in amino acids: CASSQDSRGSGGVDTQYF. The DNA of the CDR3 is TGCGCCAGCAGCCAAGATTCTAGGGGTTCAGGGGGGGTAGATACGCAGTATTTT.

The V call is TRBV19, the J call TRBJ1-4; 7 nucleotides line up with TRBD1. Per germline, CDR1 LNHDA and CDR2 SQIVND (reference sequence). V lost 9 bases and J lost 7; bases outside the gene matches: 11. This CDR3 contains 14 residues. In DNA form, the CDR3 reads TGTGCCAGCACATCTGGACAGGTTGGTGAAAAACTGTTTTTT. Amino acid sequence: CASTSGQVGEKLFF.

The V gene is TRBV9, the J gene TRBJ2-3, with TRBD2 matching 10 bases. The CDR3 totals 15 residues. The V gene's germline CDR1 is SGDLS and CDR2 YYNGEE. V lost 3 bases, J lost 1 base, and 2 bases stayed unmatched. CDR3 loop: CASSALAGGTDTQYF. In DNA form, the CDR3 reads TGTGCCAGCAGCGCTCTAGCGGGAGGCACAGATACGCAGTATTTT.

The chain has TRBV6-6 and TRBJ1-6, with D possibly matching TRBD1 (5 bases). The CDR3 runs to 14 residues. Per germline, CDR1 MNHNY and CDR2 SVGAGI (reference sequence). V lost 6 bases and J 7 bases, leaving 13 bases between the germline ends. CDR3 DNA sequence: TGTGCCAGCAGCCACGGGCAGGGCAATTCACCCCTCCACTTT. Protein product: CASSHGQGNSPLHF.

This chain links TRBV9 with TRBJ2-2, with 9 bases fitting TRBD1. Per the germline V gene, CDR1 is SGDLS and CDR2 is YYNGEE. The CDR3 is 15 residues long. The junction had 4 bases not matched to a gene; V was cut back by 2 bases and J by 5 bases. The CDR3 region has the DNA TGTGCCAGCAGCGTGACCGACAGGGGGACCGGGGAGCTGTTTTTT. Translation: CASSVTDRGTGELFF.

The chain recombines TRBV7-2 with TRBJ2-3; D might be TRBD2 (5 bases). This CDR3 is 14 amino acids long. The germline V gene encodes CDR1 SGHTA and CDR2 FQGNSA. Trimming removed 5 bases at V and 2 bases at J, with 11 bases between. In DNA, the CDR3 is TGTGCCAGCAGCCCCCGACTATCCACAGATACGCAGTATTTT. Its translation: CASSPRLSTDTQYF.

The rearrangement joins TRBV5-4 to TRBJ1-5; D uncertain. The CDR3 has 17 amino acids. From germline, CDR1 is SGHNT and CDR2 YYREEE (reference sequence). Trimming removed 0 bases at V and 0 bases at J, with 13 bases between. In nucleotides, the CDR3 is TGTGCCAGCAGCTTGGGGAGGCAGACCAATAGCAATCAGCCCCAGCATTTT. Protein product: CASSLGRQTNSNQPQHF.

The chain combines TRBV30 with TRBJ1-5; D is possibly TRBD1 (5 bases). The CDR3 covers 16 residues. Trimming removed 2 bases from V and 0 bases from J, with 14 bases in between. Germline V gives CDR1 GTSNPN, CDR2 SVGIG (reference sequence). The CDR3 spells CAWSYSEGYSNQPQHF. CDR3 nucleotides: TGTGCCTGGAGTTACTCTGAGGGGTATAGCAATCAGCCCCAGCATTTT.

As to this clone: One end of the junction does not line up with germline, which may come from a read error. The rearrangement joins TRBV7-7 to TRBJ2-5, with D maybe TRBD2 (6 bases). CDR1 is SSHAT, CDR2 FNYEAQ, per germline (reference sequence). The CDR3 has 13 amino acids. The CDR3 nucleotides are TGTGCTAGCAGCCGGGACTCAGGAGAGACCCAGTACTTC. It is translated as CASSRDSGETQYF.

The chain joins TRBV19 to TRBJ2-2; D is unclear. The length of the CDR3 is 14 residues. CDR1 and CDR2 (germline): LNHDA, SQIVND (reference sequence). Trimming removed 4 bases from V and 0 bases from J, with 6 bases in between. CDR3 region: CASSKEPNTGELFF. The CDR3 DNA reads TGTGCCAGTAGTAAAGAACCGAACACCGGGGAGCTGTTTTTT.

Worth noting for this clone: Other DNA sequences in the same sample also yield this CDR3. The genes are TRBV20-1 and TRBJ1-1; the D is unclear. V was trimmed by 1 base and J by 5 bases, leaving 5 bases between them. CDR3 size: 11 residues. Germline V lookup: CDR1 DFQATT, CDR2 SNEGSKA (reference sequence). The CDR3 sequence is CSARGQTEAFF. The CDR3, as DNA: TGCAGTGCTAGAGGACAAACTGAAGCTTTCTTT.

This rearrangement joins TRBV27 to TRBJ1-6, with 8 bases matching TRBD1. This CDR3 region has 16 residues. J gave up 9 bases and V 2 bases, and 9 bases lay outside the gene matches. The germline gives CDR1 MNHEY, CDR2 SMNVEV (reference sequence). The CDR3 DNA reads TGTGCCAGCAGTTTAGGGACGGACAGGGCGGTTTCACCCCTCCACTTT. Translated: CASSLGTDRAVSPLHF.

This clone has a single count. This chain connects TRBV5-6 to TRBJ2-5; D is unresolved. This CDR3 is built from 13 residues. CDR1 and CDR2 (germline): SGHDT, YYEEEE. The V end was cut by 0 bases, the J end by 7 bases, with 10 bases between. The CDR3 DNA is TGTGCCAGCAGCTTGGCCAGGTCAGGGACCCAGTACTTC. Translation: CASSLARSGTQYF.

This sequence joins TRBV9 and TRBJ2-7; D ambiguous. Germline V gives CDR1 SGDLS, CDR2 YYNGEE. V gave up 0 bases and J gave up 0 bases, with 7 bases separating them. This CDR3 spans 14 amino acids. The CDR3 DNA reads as TGTGCCAGCAGCGTAGCGACCAACTCCTACGAGCAGTACTTC. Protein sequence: CASSVATNSYEQYF. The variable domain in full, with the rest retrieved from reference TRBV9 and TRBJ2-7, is DSGVTQTPKHLITATGQRVTLRCSPRSGDLSVYWYQQSLDQGLQFLIQYYNGEERAKGNILERFSAQQFPDLHSELNLSSLELGDSALYFCASSVATNSYEQYFGPGTRLTVT.

CDR3 coding DNA: TGTGCCAGCTCACCACTAACAGCCTCTGGGGCCAACGTCCTGACTTTC. Residues: CASSPLTASGANVLTF. The V call is TRBV18, the J call TRBJ2-6; D is unresolved. The CDR3 consists of 16 residues. The germline V gene has CDR1 KGHSH and CDR2 LQKENI. Between the trimmed V and J ends, which lost 1 base and 0 bases, there was a span of 7 bases.

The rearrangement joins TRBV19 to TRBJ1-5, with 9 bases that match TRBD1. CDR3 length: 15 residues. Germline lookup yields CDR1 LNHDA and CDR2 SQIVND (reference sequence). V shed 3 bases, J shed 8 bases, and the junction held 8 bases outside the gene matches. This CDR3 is CASSIQDRGREPQHF. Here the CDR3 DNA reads TGTGCCAGTAGTATCCAGGACAGGGGTCGTGAGCCCCAGCATTTT.

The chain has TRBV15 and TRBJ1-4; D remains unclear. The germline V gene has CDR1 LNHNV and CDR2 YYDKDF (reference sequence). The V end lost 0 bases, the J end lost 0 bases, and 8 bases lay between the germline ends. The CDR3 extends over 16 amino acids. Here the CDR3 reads CATSRDRRTTNEKLFF. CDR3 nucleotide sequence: TGTGCCACCAGCAGAGATCGCAGGACAACTAATGAAAAACTGTTTTTT.

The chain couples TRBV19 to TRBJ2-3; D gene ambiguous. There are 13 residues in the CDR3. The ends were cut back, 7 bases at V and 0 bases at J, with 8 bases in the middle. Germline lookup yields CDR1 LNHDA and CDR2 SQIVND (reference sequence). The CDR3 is CASTTMSTDTQYF. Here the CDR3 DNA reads TGTGCCAGTACAACGATGAGCACAGATACGCAGTATTTT. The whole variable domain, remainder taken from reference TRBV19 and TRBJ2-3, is DGGITQSPKYLFRKEGQNVTLSCEQNLNHDAMYWYRQDPGQGLRLIYYSQIVNDFQKGDIAEGYSVSREKKESFPLTVTSAQKNPTAFYLCASTTMSTDTQYFGPGTRLTVL.

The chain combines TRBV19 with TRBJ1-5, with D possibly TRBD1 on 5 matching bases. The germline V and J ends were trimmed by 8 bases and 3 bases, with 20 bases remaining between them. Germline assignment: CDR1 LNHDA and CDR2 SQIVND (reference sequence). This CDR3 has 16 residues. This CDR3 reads CASGHIIQGNNQPQHF. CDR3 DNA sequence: TGTGCCAGTGGCCACATTATCCAGGGCAACAATCAGCCCCAGCATTTT.

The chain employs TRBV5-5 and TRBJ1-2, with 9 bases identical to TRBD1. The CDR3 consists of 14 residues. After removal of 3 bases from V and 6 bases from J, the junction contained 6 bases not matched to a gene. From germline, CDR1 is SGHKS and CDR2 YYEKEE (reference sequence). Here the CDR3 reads CASSSGQGADGYTF. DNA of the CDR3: TGTGCCAGCAGCTCGGGACAGGGCGCGGATGGCTACACCTTC.